The 31 T cell receptor beta chains in this list originate from one sample, sequenced in a study of T cell repertoires in cytomegalovirus infection. TCRdb itself ran the reads through MiXCR, one entry per CDR3 protein. The data hold around 300,000 distinct CDR3 sequences, with more than 8% observed a single time. Material for sequencing was PBMCs. The source of these receptors is a human donor in good health (CMV status not recorded). Some clones in this sample may be carry-over from other donors' samples.

This clonotype has a count of ten or more. The rearrangement joins TRBV19 to TRBJ2-2; possibly TRBD1 for D (5 bases). Trimming took off 5 bases at V and 6 bases at J, with 16 bases between the two ends. The germline V gene has CDR1 LNHDA and CDR2 SQIVND (reference sequence). CDR3 size: 15 residues. CDR3 protein: CASSSLILGAGELFF. The CDR3 nucleotides are TGTGCCAGTAGTTCGCTGATCCTAGGGGCCGGGGAGCTGTTTTTT.

This clonotype showed up many times. The V call is TRBV7-2, the J call TRBJ2-2, with 7 nucleotides matching TRBD2. The length of the CDR3 is 16 residues. The V segment lost 2 bases and the J segment 6 bases; nucleotides outside the gene matches: 9. CDR1 and CDR2 (germline): SGHTA, FQGNSA. The CDR3 spells CASSLTGGRWAGELFF. The CDR3 DNA is TGTGCCAGCAGCTTAACTGGCGGGAGATGGGCCGGGGAGCTGTTTTTT.

The rearrangement joins TRBV29-1 to TRBJ2-1, with TRBD2 matching 8 bases. The CDR3 has 9 residues. The germline gives CDR1 SQVTM, CDR2 ANQGSEA. The CDR3 DNA sequence: TGCAGAACCGCGGGAGGAGAGTTCTTC. Protein product: CRTAGGEFF.

This sequence joins TRBV7-9 and TRBJ2-1, with 8 nucleotides matching TRBD2. V lost 5 bases to trimming and J lost 8 bases; unmatched junction nucleotides: 2. The CDR3 contains 12 residues. Germline loops: CDR1 SEHNR, CDR2 FQNEAQ (reference sequence). The CDR3 region is CASSRGGHEQFF. The CDR3 coding sequence is TGTGCCAGCAGCCGGGGGGGGCATGAGCAGTTCTTC. Drawing the rest from reference TRBV7-9 and TRBJ2-1, the complete variable domain is DTGVSQNPRHKITKRGQNVTFRCDPISEHNRLYWYRQTLGQGPEFLTYFQNEAQLEKSRLLSDRFSAERPKGSFSTLEIQRTEQGDSAMYLCASSRGGHEQFFGPGTRLTVL.

This clonotype was seen ten or more times. This chain joins TRBV7-2 and TRBJ1-3; 7 bases map to TRBD1. V shed 5 bases, J shed 0 bases, and the junction held 7 bases outside the gene matches. Germline V CDR1 and CDR2: SGHTA, FQGNSA. CDR3 length: 16 amino acids. The CDR3 is CASSRDSAFSGNTIYF. The CDR3 coding sequence is TGTGCCAGCAGCCGGGACAGTGCTTTCTCTGGAAACACCATATATTTT.

This clonotype was found many times. The chain has TRBV7-2 and TRBJ2-7; 9 nucleotides agree with TRBD2. The length of the CDR3 is 15 residues. The V segment lost 3 bases and the J segment 6 bases; nucleotides outside the gene matches: 9. Germline CDR1 SGHTA, CDR2 FQGNSA. CDR3 in DNA: TGTGCCAGCAGCTTGGTGCTAGCGGGAAGCCCCGAGCAGTACTTC. Its translation is CASSLVLAGSPEQYF.

This clonotype was counted ten times or more. The rearrangement joins TRBV4-3 to TRBJ2-3; D might be TRBD2 (6 bases). V lost 2 bases, J lost 2 bases, and 17 bases lay in between. Germline V CDR1 and CDR2: LGHNA, YSLEER. CDR3 length: 17 amino acids. The CDR3 region has the DNA TGCGCCAGCAGCCAAAGTGGAAATGGGGGGAACACAGATACGCAGTATTTT. This gives the protein CASSQSGNGGNTDTQYF.

This clonotype was found many times. The chain is built from TRBV7-6 and TRBJ1-1; the match to TRBD1 covers 9 bases. V trimming: 5 bases; J trimming: 6 bases; junction bases outside the gene matches: 7. CDR1 and CDR2 from the germline V gene are SGHVS and FNYEAQ. The CDR3 loop spans 14 amino acids. The CDR3 DNA reads as TGTGCCAGCAGCCGTAGACAGGGGGGGGCTGAAGCTTTCTTT. Protein product: CASSRRQGGAEAFF.

There are many counts of this clonotype. This chain joins TRBV7-2 and TRBJ1-2, with unresolved D. The CDR3 is made up of 16 amino acids. The V end was cut by 5 bases, the J end by 0 bases, with 16 bases between. Germline-derived CDR1 and CDR2 are SGHTA and FQGNSA. The CDR3 protein is CASSPKTGNPNYGYTF. CDR3 nucleotides: TGTGCCAGCAGCCCCAAAACCGGGAACCCTAACTATGGCTACACCTTC. The full variable domain, rest sourced from reference TRBV7-2 and TRBJ1-2, is GAGVSQSPSNKVTEKGKDVELRCDPISGHTALYWYRQSLGQGLEFLIYFQGNSAPDKSGLPSDRFSAERTGGSVSTLTIQRTQQEDSAVYLCASSPKTGNPNYGYTFGSGTRLTVV.

This clonotype appeared many times. The chain links TRBV11-2 to TRBJ2-3; tentatively, D is TRBD2 (6 bases). V was shortened by 0 bases and J by 0 bases, with 7 bases between the two germline ends. This CDR3 is 15 amino acids long. CDR1 is SGHAT and CDR2 is FQNNGV in the germline V gene. The CDR3 sequence: CASSLEGTSTDTQYF. In DNA form, the CDR3 reads TGTGCCAGCAGCTTAGAGGGGACTAGCACAGATACGCAGTATTTT.

This clonotype was counted at least ten times. DNA for the CDR3: TGTGCCAGCAGCTCGACCGTCCGGGACCGAACTATGAACACTGAAGCTTTCTTT. The encoded protein is CASSSTVRDRTMNTEAFF. The chain couples TRBV5-6 to TRBJ1-1; the D gene is possibly TRBD1 (5 bases). V shed 3 bases and J shed 0 bases, with 21 bases lying between them. CDR3 length: 18 amino acids. CDR1 is SGHDT and CDR2 is YYEEEE in the germline V gene.

This clonotype appeared many times. The DNA for the CDR3 is TGTGCCAGCAGCCGGAGTCGCGGTAACTACAATGAGCAGTTCTTC. Residues: CASSRSRGNYNEQFF. The rearrangement joins TRBV7-3 to TRBJ2-1; D uncertain. Germline CDR1 and CDR2: SGHTA and FQGTGA. V was shortened by 5 bases and J by 3 bases, with 14 bases between the two germline ends. The CDR3 is made up of 15 amino acids.

The V call is TRBV20-1, the J call TRBJ1-6, with TRBD1 matching 12 bases. The CDR3 has 15 amino acids. V lost 1 base, J lost 7 bases, and 2 bases stayed unmatched. Germline CDR1 DFQATT, CDR2 SNEGSKA (reference sequence). The CDR3 is CSARGGQGANSPLHF. The CDR3 DNA reads TGCAGTGCTAGAGGGGGACAGGGGGCAAATTCACCCCTCCACTTT.

This clonotype showed up just a few times. The V and J genes are TRBV12-3 or TRBV12-4 and TRBJ2-1; D gene unclear. Deletions cut 6 bases from V and 2 bases from J, with 8 bases between. This CDR3 comprises 13 residues. The CDR3 nucleotides read TGTGCCAGCAGGCCCCGGACCTACAATGAGCAGTTCTTC. Translated, it gives CASRPRTYNEQFF.

This clonotype was picked up many times. This chain links TRBV12-3 or TRBV12-4 with TRBJ1-2, with 10 bases identical to TRBD1. V shed 0 bases, J shed 5 bases, and the junction held 9 bases outside the gene matches. This CDR3 has 17 residues. CDR3 bases: TGTGCCAGCAGTTTAGCGTCCTCGGGACAGGGGTATTATGGCTACACCTTC. Protein: CASSLASSGQGYYGYTF.

V is TRBV10-1 and J is TRBJ1-6; TRBD1 might be the D (5 bases). This CDR3 has 13 amino acids. Germline CDR1 WNHNN, CDR2 SYGVQD (reference sequence). V was pared by 6 bases and J by 7 bases, with 10 bases between. DNA of the CDR3: TGCGCCAGCAGAGCCAACAGGAATTCACCCCTCCACTTT. It translates to CASRANRNSPLHF.

This clonotype occurred many times. V gene TRBV4-2 combines with J gene TRBJ2-7, with unresolved D. The germline gives CDR1 LGHNA, CDR2 YNFKEQ. This CDR3 spans 13 amino acids. The germline V and J ends were trimmed by 3 bases and 2 bases, with 8 bases remaining between them. The CDR3 sequence is CASSQAIAYEQYF. In DNA form, the CDR3 reads TGTGCCAGCAGCCAGGCGATCGCCTACGAGCAGTACTTC.

The rearrangement links TRBV23-1 to TRBJ2-7; TRBD2 agrees at 9 bases. TRBV23-1 is an open reading frame, and its role is uncertain. With V trimmed by 4 bases and J by 3 bases, 7 bases remained unmatched. The CDR3 is 15 amino acids. CDR3 DNA sequence: TGCGCCAGCAGTCGCAAGCGGGGGGCCCTCTACGAGCAGTACTTC. The encoded protein is CASSRKRGALYEQYF.

This clonotype occurred many times. The CDR3 sequence: CASSPGIRGGELFF. The DNA for the CDR3 is TGTGCCAGCAGCCCGGGCATCAGGGGCGGGGAGCTGTTTTTT. This chain uses TRBV7-8 with TRBJ2-2; D possibly corresponds to TRBD1 (6 bases). The germline V gene has CDR1 SGHVS and CDR2 FQNEAQ. Trimming left V 5 bases short and J 7 bases short, with 14 bases between. The CDR3 loop spans 14 amino acids.

The chain links TRBV12-3 or TRBV12-4 to TRBJ2-1; 7 nucleotides agree with TRBD2. The CDR3 totals 17 residues. The J segment lost 2 bases and the V segment lost 5 bases, leaving 12 bases of the junction unmatched. CDR3 sequence reads: CASSIYMGGRAYNEQFF. CDR3 coding DNA: TGTGCCAGCAGTATCTATATGGGAGGGAGGGCCTACAATGAGCAGTTCTTC.

This clonotype has at least ten counts. V is TRBV7-6 and J is TRBJ2-2; 7 bases fit TRBD2. The CDR3 is made up of 18 amino acids. Germline V gene sequence: CDR1 SGHVS, CDR2 FNYEAQ. V was pared by 6 bases and J by 5 bases, with 18 bases of the junction left unmatched. The CDR3, as DNA: TGTGCCAGCAGACCCCCGGGTGGGCGGGAGTATAGGACCGGGGAGCTGTTTTTT. Translating gives CASRPPGGREYRTGELFF.

This clonotype was detected ten times or more. The gene calls are TRBV7-2 and TRBJ1-5, with 7 nucleotides matching TRBD1. V lost 5 bases to trimming and J lost 0 bases; unmatched junction nucleotides: 4. This CDR3 has 15 residues. Per germline, CDR1 SGHTA and CDR2 FQGNSA. CDR3 sequence: CASSIRTGSNQPQHF. CDR3 bases: TGTGCCAGCAGCATCCGGACAGGTAGCAATCAGCCCCAGCATTTT.

This clonotype has a handful of counts. The chain employs TRBV28 and TRBJ1-1; D unclear. V was pared by 10 bases and J by 11 bases, with 20 bases between. Germline CDR1 reads MDHEN; CDR2 reads SYDVKM. CDR3 size: 12 residues. DNA of the CDR3: TGTGCCACCACCCTTGGGTCTCGACGGGCTTTCTTT. Residues: CATTLGSRRAFF.

This clonotype has more than one count but fewer than ten. The chain carries TRBV2 and TRBJ2-3; 7 nucleotides line up with TRBD1. This CDR3 is built from 17 residues. V shed 5 bases and J 2 bases; nucleotides not matched to a gene: 13. The germline gives CDR1 SNHLY, CDR2 FYNNEI. The CDR3 sequence: CASSPSYGDSSTDTQYF. Written as DNA, the CDR3 is TGTGCCAGCAGTCCTTCCTACGGGGACAGTTCCACAGATACGCAGTATTTT.

The table lists this clonotype with many counts. The chain combines TRBV19 with TRBJ2-2; D might be TRBD2 (5 bases). Germline V gene lookup returns CDR1 LNHDA and CDR2 SQIVND (reference sequence). V was trimmed by 9 bases and J by 5 bases, leaving 19 bases between them. The CDR3 runs 15 residues. The CDR3 DNA reads as TGTGCCAGCAGCCGGGGTGGAACGTTTACCGGGGAGCTGTTTTTT. Its translation is CASSRGGTFTGELFF.

In regard to this clonotype: A much more abundant neighbour one base away suggests this may be a read error. The chain carries TRBV27 and TRBJ1-2; 10 nucleotides align to TRBD1. The CDR3 is 18 residues long. Germline CDR1 is MNHEY and CDR2 is SMNVEV (reference sequence). Trimming took 1 base from V and 5 from J; bases not matched to a gene: 13. CDR3 sequence: CASSLYQPQTGGRYGYTF. The CDR3 DNA reads as TGTGCCAGCAGTTTATACCAGCCCCAGACAGGGGGCCGGTATGGCTACACCTTC.

The J gene is TRBJ2-3, the V gene TRBV7-3, with D uncertain. The CDR3 totals 13 residues. The V gene's germline CDR1 is SGHTA and CDR2 FQGTGA. Trimming removed 2 bases at V and 6 bases at J, with 9 bases between. This chain's CDR3 is CASSLRSVDTQYF. CDR3 coding DNA: TGTGCCAGCAGCTTACGGTCCGTGGATACGCAGTATTTT.

The chain recombines TRBV6-8 with TRBJ1-3, with 9 bases fitting TRBD1. Germline values: CDR1 MNHGY, CDR2 SAAAGT. This CDR3 has 16 amino acids. The trim removed 2 bases at V and 4 bases at J, leaving 6 bases unmatched. In DNA form, the CDR3 reads TGTGCCAGCAGTTACGGACAGGGGAATGTGGGAAACACCATATATTTT. As protein: CASSYGQGNVGNTIYF.

This clonotype was seen a handful of times. The genes are TRBV6-2 or TRBV6-3 and TRBJ2-3; TRBD2 aligns across 8 bases. Per germline, CDR1 MNHEY and CDR2 SVGEGT. The CDR3 contains 15 residues. Trimming cost V 4 bases and J 6 bases; bases outside gene matches: 9. CDR3 in amino acids: CASSWTSPGRDTQYF. CDR3 nucleotides: TGTGCCAGCAGTTGGACTAGCCCGGGGCGGGATACGCAGTATTTT.

This clonotype has a handful of counts. J is TRBJ2-3 and V is TRBV20-1; 9 positions agree with TRBD2. The CDR3 is 16 residues long. Germline CDR1 and CDR2: DFQATT and SNEGSKA (reference sequence). After removal of 3 bases from V and 8 bases from J, the junction contained 15 bases not matched to a gene. In nucleotides, the CDR3 is TGCAGTGCTAGTAGGGCTAGCGGGACCACAGGTGGTACGCAGTATTTT. Translating it yields CSASRASGTTGGTQYF.

This clonotype was observed many times. The V call is TRBV12-3 or TRBV12-4, the J call TRBJ2-1; D gene unclear. The V gene lost 4 bases and the J gene lost 3 bases, with 13 bases spanning the gap. There are 15 residues in the CDR3. CDR3 residues: CASSSDQSFYNEQFF. In nucleotides, the CDR3 is TGTGCCAGCAGTTCGGACCAATCTTTCTACAATGAGCAGTTCTTC.